These 3 T cell receptor beta chains share one sample of origin, sequenced in a study of blood T cells in healthy people across ages. Alongside a J-beta primer mix, a sample-barcoded 5' primer served in a second PCR lasting about 7 to 12 cycles. TCRdb itself ran the 5' RACE reads through MiXCR, one entry per CDR3 protein. The repertoire holds 450,000 to 600,000 distinct CDR3 sequences, about 27% seen once, with approximately 4% in the top ten. The sample also formed part of further work on T cells of mothers and their children.

The source material was blood. These TCRs come from a boy aged 2 to 9 in good health.

The rearrangement uses TRBV7-9 and TRBJ2-1; 8 nucleotides align to TRBD1. The germline CDR1 and CDR2 sequences are SEHNR and FQNEAQ (reference sequence). The CDR3 contains 18 residues. V was pared by 0 bases and J by 0 bases, with 7 bases of the junction left unmatched. The CDR3 nucleotides are TGTGCCAGCAGCTTAGCGGGGACACAGGGGGGCTCCTACAATGAGCAGTTCTTC. Its protein is CASSLAGTQGGSYNEQFF. The full variable domain, with the rest looked up from reference TRBV7-9 and TRBJ2-1, is DTGVSQNPRHKITKRGQNVTFRCDPISEHNRLYWYRQTLGQGPEFLTYFQNEAQLEKSRLLSDRFSAERPKGSFSTLEIQRTEQGDSAMYLCASSLAGTQGGSYNEQFFGPGTRLTVL.

This clonotype came up a few times. The V gene is TRBV6-5, the J gene TRBJ1-1, with D tentatively TRBD1 (5 bases). Trimming removed 7 bases at V and 1 base at J, with 13 bases between. The CDR3 sequence is 14 residues long. Germline V gene data show CDR1 as MNHEY and CDR2 as SVGAGI. The CDR3 nucleotides read TGTGCCAGCATGTTTTCGACAGCGAACACTGAAGCTTTCTTT. This codes for CASMFSTANTEAFF.

The rearrangement links TRBV4-1 to TRBJ2-4; 9 positions match TRBD2. CDR3 length: 17 amino acids. The germline gives CDR1 MGHRA, CDR2 YSYEKL. Losses at the gene ends were 6 bases for V and 0 bases for J; bases not matched to a gene: 9. CDR3 DNA: TGCGCCAGCAGGGGGGTAGCGGGGGCCTTAGCCAAAAACATTCAGTACTTC. This translates into CASRGVAGALAKNIQYF.